A single sample gave rise to the 27 T cell receptor beta chains below, sequenced in a study of OX40 agonist ivuxolimab in advanced cancers. TCRdb's copy holds only in-frame clones and misses some; the assay was immunoSEQ multiplex PCR. This sample carries about 10,000 clones, 82% of them seen once, and the ten largest clones take around 9.3%. This specimen was CD4+ or CD8+ T cells sorted from blood, taken in a trial of the OX40 agonist ivuxolimab. These receptors all come from an adult with an advanced solid tumor such as melanoma, head and neck, liver or kidney cancer.

The rearrangement joins TRBV9 to TRBJ2-2, with D maybe TRBD1 (5 bases). Germline V gives CDR1 SGDLS, CDR2 YYNGEE. V dropped 3 bases and J dropped 3 bases, with 9 bases sitting between them. CDR3 length: 14 residues. For the CDR3, the DNA is TGTGCCAGCAGCGGTCCAGGGTACACCGGGGAGCTGTTTTTT. Protein: CASSGPGYTGELFF.

CDR3 loop: CASSPSTEKTQYF. The CDR3 DNA is TGTGCCAGCAGCCCATCCACGGAGAAGACCCAGTACTTC. This chain joins TRBV9 and TRBJ2-5; D ambiguous. V gave up 4 bases and J gave up 6 bases, with 13 bases separating them. Germline CDR1 is SGDLS and CDR2 is YYNGEE. The CDR3 runs 13 residues. The whole variable domain, remainder taken from reference TRBV9 and TRBJ2-5, is DSGVTQTPKHLITATGQRVTLRCSPRSGDLSVYWYQQSLDQGLQFLIQYYNGEERAKGNILERFSAQQFPDLHSELNLSSLELGDSALYFCASSPSTEKTQYFGPGTRLLVL.

The chain carries TRBV5-6 and TRBJ2-7; maybe TRBD1 (5 bases). Trimming cost V 2 bases and J 7 bases, with 22 bases left between them. Germline loops: CDR1 SGHDT, CDR2 YYEEEE. This CDR3 is built from 16 residues. The CDR3 nucleotides read TGTGCCAGCAGCTTAGAACCCAGGGTCGTAGAGAATGAGCAGTACTTC. It specifies CASSLEPRVVENEQYF.

V and J are TRBV27 and TRBJ2-3; tentatively, D is TRBD2 (5 bases). Germline-derived CDR1 and CDR2 are MNHEY and SMNVEV (reference sequence). The CDR3 consists of 13 residues. Trimming pared 5 bases from V and 1 base from J, leaving 7 bases between. The CDR3 region has the DNA TGTGCCAGCAGTACGAGGGGCACAGATACGCAGTATTTT. Its translation is CASSTRGTDTQYF.

The V and J genes are TRBV7-9 and TRBJ2-7, with 11 bases aligning to TRBD2. Per the germline V gene, CDR1 is SEHNR and CDR2 is FQNEAQ (reference sequence). The CDR3 runs to 15 residues. With 6 bases clipped from V and 0 bases from J, the junction kept 4 bases outside the gene matches. The DNA of the CDR3 is TGTGCCAGCAGGGCTACTAGCGGGGGCTCCTACGAGCAGTACTTC. Amino acid sequence: CASRATSGGSYEQYF. Complete variable domain (other parts from reference TRBV7-9 and TRBJ2-7): DTGVSQNPRHKITKRGQNVTFRCDPISEHNRLYWYRQTLGQGPEFLTYFQNEAQLEKSRLLSDRFSAERPKGSFSTLEIQRTEQGDSAMYLCASRATSGGSYEQYFGPGTRLTVT.

This clone was picked up a small number of times. The chain joins TRBV28 to TRBJ2-1; D uncertain. Germline CDR1 is MDHEN and CDR2 is SYDVKM. V dropped 6 bases and J dropped 0 bases, with 9 bases sitting between them. CDR3 length: 14 residues. CDR3 nucleotides: TGTGCCAGCAGACCCCCTGGCTCCTACAATGAGCAGTTCTTC. Its translation is CASRPPGSYNEQFF.

The CDR3 region is CASSIGLDYNEQFF. For the CDR3, the DNA is TGTGCCAGTAGTATCGGACTGGATTACAATGAGCAGTTCTTC. The rearrangement links TRBV19 to TRBJ2-1, with D possibly matching TRBD2 (5 bases). V lost 3 bases to trimming and J lost 4 bases, with 10 bases between them. Germline CDR1 is LNHDA and CDR2 is SQIVND (reference sequence). This CDR3 is 14 amino acids long.

The rearrangement uses TRBV27 and TRBJ2-1; 7 bases align to TRBD1. This CDR3 has 13 amino acids. In germline, CDR1 is MNHEY, CDR2 SMNVEV (reference sequence). J lost 6 bases, V lost 10 bases, and 9 bases had no gene match. The CDR3 loop reads CATSTGWSNEQFF. CDR3 bases: TGTGCCACTTCGACAGGGTGGTCCAATGAGCAGTTCTTC.

This sequence joins TRBV19 and TRBJ2-7, with 9 nucleotides matching TRBD1. This CDR3 has 15 amino acids. The germline CDR1 and CDR2 sequences are LNHDA and SQIVND (reference sequence). The J segment lost 2 bases and the V segment lost 3 bases, leaving 5 bases of the junction unmatched. CDR3 region: CASSISGTGTYEQYF. The CDR3 coding sequence is TGTGCCAGTAGTATCTCCGGGACAGGGACCTACGAGCAGTACTTC. Supplemented by reference TRBV19 and TRBJ2-7, the full variable domain reads DGGITQSPKYLFRKEGQNVTLSCEQNLNHDAMYWYRQDPGQGLRLIYYSQIVNDFQKGDIAEGYSVSREKKESFPLTVTSAQKNPTAFYLCASSISGTGTYEQYFGPGTRLTVT.

Only one count was recorded for this clone. V usage is TRBV28 and J usage is TRBJ2-7, with 10 bases matching TRBD2. V shed 2 bases, J shed 5 bases, and the junction held 3 bases outside the gene matches. Germline V gives CDR1 MDHEN, CDR2 SYDVKM. The CDR3 has 14 residues. This CDR3 is CASSLGLAGDEQYF. The CDR3 DNA sequence: TGTGCCAGCAGTTTAGGGCTAGCGGGAGACGAGCAGTACTTC.

By proportion, this clone is medium-sized. The J gene is TRBJ2-7, the V gene TRBV11-3, with 7 bases lining up with TRBD2. Germline V gene data show CDR1 as SGHNT and CDR2 as YENEEA. The CDR3 runs to 13 residues. V shed 5 bases, J shed 3 bases, and the junction held 4 bases outside the gene matches. The CDR3 DNA reads as TGTGCCAGCAGCGCCCGGGGGGACTACGAGCAGTACTTC. Its translation is CASSARGDYEQYF.

This chain connects TRBV7-9 to TRBJ2-5; TRBD2 matches 7 bases. Germline V lookup: CDR1 SEHNR, CDR2 FQNEAQ (reference sequence). Trimming at V came to 4 bases and at J to 5 bases, leaving 4 bases not matched to a gene. This CDR3 spans 13 amino acids. DNA of the CDR3: TGTGCCAGCAGCTGGGAGGGAGAGGAGACCCAGTACTTC. Translating gives CASSWEGEETQYF.

The chain couples TRBV4-2 to TRBJ2-3; no clear D. The V and J ends lost 5 bases and 0 bases respectively, with 9 bases between them. Germline V gives CDR1 LGHNA, CDR2 YNFKEQ. The CDR3 sequence is 14 residues long. CDR3 nucleotide sequence: TGTGCCAGCAGCACCGATTCTAGCACAGATACGCAGTATTTT. Translated: CASSTDSSTDTQYF.

The rearrangement uses TRBV27 and TRBJ2-2, with 7 bases fitting TRBD2. V gave up 2 bases and J gave up 1 base; unmatched junction bases: 4. This CDR3 has 16 amino acids. Germline CDR1 and CDR2: MNHEY and SMNVEV (reference sequence). The CDR3 DNA reads as TGTGCCAGCAGTTTACGGCGCGGGAGGAACACCGGGGAGCTGTTTTTT. As protein: CASSLRRGRNTGELFF.

The chain uses TRBV19 and TRBJ2-5, with D perhaps TRBD1 (6 bases). TRBJ2-7 explains the end of the DNA better; the J call may be wrong. The CDR3 sequence is 16 residues long. Germline V lookup: CDR1 LNHDA, CDR2 SQIVND (reference sequence). CDR3 nucleotide sequence: TGTGCCAGTAGTATGTTAGGGAAAGAGGGGGACTACGAGCAGTACTTC. Its translation is CASSMLGKEGDYEQYF.

V is TRBV4-3 and J is TRBJ1-5; D gene uncertain. Germline assignment: CDR1 LGHNA and CDR2 YSLEER. The CDR3 extends over 17 amino acids. V lost 2 bases, J lost 0 bases, and 14 bases lay in between. The CDR3 region is CASSQIFGQDSNQPQHF. As DNA, the CDR3 is TGCGCCAGCAGCCAAATTTTTGGCCAGGATAGCAATCAGCCCCAGCATTTT.

V is TRBV5-6 and J is TRBJ2-7; the match to TRBD2 covers 12 bases. Germline-derived CDR1 and CDR2 are SGHDT and YYEEEE. This CDR3 is built from 17 residues. Unmatched junction bases numbered 8, after V lost 4 bases and J lost 0 bases. CDR3 coding DNA: TGTGCCAGCAGCCTAAGACTAGCGGGAGCGCTCTCCTACGAGCAGTACTTC. Protein: CASSLRLAGALSYEQYF.

V usage is TRBV28 and J usage is TRBJ2-4; TRBD2 agrees at 10 bases. V shed 6 bases and J 5 bases; nucleotides not matched to a gene: 13. Germline values: CDR1 MDHEN, CDR2 SYDVKM. CDR3 length: 17 residues. The CDR3 loop reads CASRKRSGRALENIQYF. CDR3 in DNA: TGTGCCAGCAGAAAACGAAGCGGGAGGGCCCTCGAAAACATTCAGTACTTC.

This chain connects TRBV9 to TRBJ2-3; D possibly corresponds to TRBD2 (5 bases). The CDR3 runs to 14 residues. V lost 3 bases and J 4 bases, leaving 12 bases between the germline ends. Germline CDR1 reads SGDLS; CDR2 reads YYNGEE. The CDR3 DNA reads as TGTGCCAGCAGCGCCCTCGGAGCGGCAGATACGCAGTATTTT. This translates into CASSALGAADTQYF. Supplemented by reference TRBV9 and TRBJ2-3, the full variable domain reads DSGVTQTPKHLITATGQRVTLRCSPRSGDLSVYWYQQSLDQGLQFLIQYYNGEERAKGNILERFSAQQFPDLHSELNLSSLELGDSALYFCASSALGAADTQYFGPGTRLTVL.

This clone turned up a few times. V and J are TRBV7-6 and TRBJ2-1, with 16 bases identical to TRBD2. Unmatched junction bases numbered 7, after V lost 5 bases and J lost 3 bases. This CDR3 is 18 amino acids long. Looked up from germline, CDR1 is SGHVS and CDR2 is FNYEAQ. CDR3 nucleotides: TGTGCCAGCAGCAACGGGACTAGCGGGAGGGGGTTCTACAATGAGCAGTTCTTC. The encoded protein is CASSNGTSGRGFYNEQFF.

This chain joins TRBV4-3 and TRBJ1-2; 7 bases align to TRBD1. The CDR3 spans 15 residues. CDR1 is LGHNA and CDR2 is YSLEER in the germline V gene. J was trimmed by 5 bases and V by 1 base; bases with no gene match: 7. The CDR3 bases are TGCGCCAGCAGCCAAGCGGGACAGACAAGATATGGCTACACCTTC. This sequence encodes CASSQAGQTRYGYTF.

The chain has TRBV6-5 and TRBJ1-2; D is possibly TRBD1 (5 bases). The CDR3 is 15 amino acids. The V end was cut by 0 bases, the J end by 4 bases, with 12 bases between. Germline CDR1 is MNHEY and CDR2 is SVGAGI. CDR3 loop: CASSYSGDRIYGYTF. The CDR3 bases are TGTGCCAGCAGTTACTCGGGGGATCGGATCTATGGCTACACCTTC.

This clone was found a few times. V usage is TRBV9 and J usage is TRBJ1-5, with 8 bases fitting TRBD1. This CDR3 has 14 amino acids. Germline V gene data show CDR1 as SGDLS and CDR2 as YYNGEE. V lost 4 bases to trimming and J lost 6 bases; unmatched junction nucleotides: 6. CDR3 sequence: CASSPGTGGQPQHF. The DNA for the CDR3 is TGTGCCAGCAGCCCCGGGACAGGCGGTCAGCCCCAGCATTTT.

Only a few counts were recorded for this clone. The chain joins TRBV27 to TRBJ2-7, with TRBD2 identical over 8 bases. The CDR3 covers 15 residues. Trimming removed 6 bases from V and 3 bases from J; junction bases left unmatched: 10. The V gene's germline CDR1 is MNHEY and CDR2 SMNVEV (reference sequence). Here the CDR3 reads CASSLRHTSGYEQYF. CDR3 nucleotide sequence: TGTGCCAGCAGCCTACGCCACACTAGCGGCTACGAGCAGTACTTC.

Sample share makes this clone medium-sized. This rearrangement joins TRBV27 to TRBJ1-2, with D possibly matching TRBD1 (6 bases). The CDR3 is 15 residues long. V was clipped by 2 bases and J by 7 bases, with 17 bases between them. The germline gives CDR1 MNHEY, CDR2 SMNVEV (reference sequence). The CDR3 DNA sequence: TGTGCCAGCAGTTTAATCGGGGGGCTAAGGCGTGGCTACACCTTC. Its protein product is CASSLIGGLRRGYTF.

This clone was counted a few times. The CDR3 region is CASSLGGGRETKNIQYF. Written as DNA, the CDR3 is TGTGCCAGCAGTTTAGGGGGGGGGCGGGAGACCAAAAACATTCAGTACTTC. The chain links TRBV27 to TRBJ2-4; possibly TRBD2 for D (7 bases). Germline V gene data show CDR1 as MNHEY and CDR2 as SMNVEV (reference sequence). V lost 2 bases, J lost 2 bases, and 16 bases lay in between. This CDR3 is built from 17 residues.

Details on this clone: Within the sample, other DNA sequences also encode this same CDR3. The gene calls are TRBV27 and TRBJ2-5, with a weak D call TRBD2 (5 bases). This CDR3 comprises 14 residues. V was trimmed by 3 bases and J by 5 bases, leaving 13 bases between them. Per germline, CDR1 MNHEY and CDR2 SMNVEV (reference sequence). The CDR3 region has the DNA TGTGCCAGCAGTTTGAGGGCCCGATGGGAGACCCAGTACTTC. This gives the protein CASSLRARWETQYF.